One sample yielded the 30 T cell receptor beta chains listed below, sequenced in a study of cytomegalovirus exposure and HLA in healthy donors. Vbeta (60) and Jbeta (13) primers were used in the PCR. This table comes from immunoSEQ multiplex PCR, and its TCRdb copy is limited to in-frame clones, with some not included. The sample lists about 100,000 clones, roughly 79% occurring once. Sequencing used PBMCs. The receptors originated from a man aged 60 to 75 in good health and CMV-seropositive.

This rearrangement joins TRBV5-1 to TRBJ2-3; D is unresolved. The CDR3 is 12 amino acids. From germline, CDR1 is SGHRS and CDR2 YFSETQ. V lost 4 bases and J 6 bases, leaving 9 bases between the germline ends. In DNA, the CDR3 is TGCGCCAGCAGCACCGGCAGGGATACGCAGTATTTT. Translated: CASSTGRDTQYF.

The V gene is TRBV5-4, the J gene TRBJ1-1; 8 nucleotides align to TRBD1. The germline gives CDR1 SGHNT, CDR2 YYREEE (reference sequence). V dropped 5 bases and J dropped 5; count of bases not matched to a gene: 11. The CDR3 spans 15 residues. CDR3 in DNA: TGTGCCAGCAGATCAACAGGGGGTCGATTAACTGAAGCTTTCTTT. Its translation is CASRSTGGRLTEAFF.

This chain joins TRBV4-1 and TRBJ2-3; 10 nucleotides match TRBD2. Trimming took 4 bases from V and 4 from J; bases not matched to a gene: 2. There are 14 residues in the CDR3. Looked up from germline, CDR1 is MGHRA and CDR2 is YSYEKL. The CDR3 DNA sequence: TGCGCCAGCAGCCTTACTAGCGGGGCAGATACGCAGTATTTT. As protein: CASSLTSGADTQYF.

The chain uses TRBV14 and TRBJ2-7; D may be TRBD1 (5 bases). Germline CDR1 SGHDN, CDR2 FVKESK. Trimming shortened V by 3 bases and J by 10 bases, and 16 bases separated the two germline ends. This CDR3 spans 13 amino acids. The CDR3 reads CASSQVRSQGQYF. The CDR3, as DNA: TGTGCCAGCAGCCAGGTGCGGAGTCAGGGTCAGTACTTC.

V usage is TRBV28 and J usage is TRBJ1-3, with D unclear. This CDR3 has 17 residues. The germline V gene encodes CDR1 MDHEN and CDR2 SYDVKM. Trimming took off 8 bases at V and 2 bases at J, with 22 bases between the two ends. In nucleotides, the CDR3 is TGTGCCAGCTTCACGGGAGGAGGCCCTAAACCTGGAAACACCATATATTTT. It specifies CASFTGGGPKPGNTIYF.

V gene TRBV10-1 combines with J gene TRBJ2-1, with no clear D. V lost 10 bases, J lost 0 bases, and 10 bases lay in between. Germline CDR1 is WNHNN and CDR2 is SYGVQD (reference sequence). CDR3 length: 13 residues. CDR3 loop: CATQESSYNEQFF. The CDR3 nucleotides read TGCGCCACCCAGGAAAGCTCCTACAATGAGCAGTTCTTC.

The rearrangement links TRBV7-6 to TRBJ2-2; unclear D gene. Germline V CDR1 and CDR2: SGHVS, FNYEAQ. The V and J ends lost 0 bases and 5 bases respectively, with 10 bases between them. CDR3 length: 15 residues. As DNA, the CDR3 is TGTGCCAGCAGCTTAGCGGGTACCGGGACCGGGGAGCTGTTTTTT. It codes for CASSLAGTGTGELFF.

This clone is a singleton in its sample. The rearrangement joins TRBV7-3 to TRBJ2-1; 12 bases match TRBD2. CDR1 and CDR2 from the germline V gene are SGHTA and FQGTGA. The V gene end was trimmed by 5 bases and the J gene end by 6 bases; junction bases not matched to a gene: 8. The CDR3 runs to 16 residues. CDR3 nucleotide sequence: TGTGCCAGCAGCCCTTCTAGCGGGGGGGAGGGCAATGAGCAGTTCTTC. Translating gives CASSPSSGGEGNEQFF. Using reference TRBV7-3 and TRBJ2-1 for the parts outside the CDR3, the full variable domain is GAGVSQTPSNKVTEKGKYVELRCDPISGHTALYWYRQSLGQGPEFLIYFQGTGAADDSGLPNDRFFAVRPEGSVSTLKIQRTERGDSAVYLCASSPSSGGEGNEQFFGPGTRLTVL.

V gene TRBV5-4 combines with J gene TRBJ1-2, with unresolved D. The germline gives CDR1 SGHNT, CDR2 YYREEE (reference sequence). This CDR3 is built from 12 residues. V was cut by 4 bases and J by 3 bases, with 7 bases left in between. The CDR3 here is CASSTADYGYTF. The CDR3 region has the DNA TGTGCCAGCAGCACGGCGGACTATGGCTACACCTTC. Based on the CDR3 plus reference TRBV5-4 and TRBJ1-2, the full variable domain is ETGVTQSPTHLIKTRGQQVTLRCSSQSGHNTVSWYQQALGQGPQFIFQYYREEENGRGNFPPRFSGLQFPNYSSELNVNALELDDSALYLCASSTADYGYTFGSGTRLTVV.

The chain is built from TRBV10-2 and TRBJ1-4, with D perhaps TRBD1 (6 bases). The CDR3 is 14 residues long. Trimming removed 2 bases at V and 7 bases at J, with 11 bases between. Germline V gives CDR1 WSHSY, CDR2 SAAADI. CDR3 bases: TGCGCCAGCAGTGAGCAGGGGTTGGGTGAAAAACTGTTTTTT. This sequence encodes CASSEQGLGEKLFF.

V usage is TRBV5-1 and J usage is TRBJ2-1; D is undetermined. Trimming cost V 3 bases and J 0 bases, with 7 bases left between them. CDR3 length: 14 amino acids. Per germline, CDR1 SGHRS and CDR2 YFSETQ. CDR3 nucleotide sequence: TGCGCCAGCAGCTACGAGAGCTCCTACAATGAGCAGTTCTTC. This translates into CASSYESSYNEQFF.

This chain connects TRBV10-1 to TRBJ2-3, with D perhaps matching TRBD2 (5 bases). The CDR3 is 12 residues long. Germline-derived CDR1 and CDR2 are WNHNN and SYGVQD (reference sequence). The V gene lost 4 bases and the J gene lost 7 bases, with 9 bases spanning the gap. CDR3 coding DNA: TGCGCCAGCAGTGCCTCGGGGAATACGCAGTATTTT. It translates to CASSASGNTQYF.

The rearrangement uses TRBV28 and TRBJ2-7; 8 bases are a match to TRBD1. With V trimmed by 4 bases and J by 2 bases, 7 bases remained unmatched. This CDR3 is 15 amino acids long. Germline values: CDR1 MDHEN, CDR2 SYDVKM. The CDR3 DNA follows: TGTGCCAGCAGTTCCTGGACAGGGACAACCTACGAGCAGTACTTC. It codes for CASSSWTGTTYEQYF.

Regarding this clone: The same CDR3 can be traced to other DNA sequences in this sample. The chain combines TRBV6-5 with TRBJ1-2; 7 bases fit TRBD1. Germline values: CDR1 MNHEY, CDR2 SVGAGI. The CDR3 extends over 14 amino acids. Trimming at V came to 0 bases and at J to 5 bases, leaving 3 bases not matched to a gene. The CDR3 DNA follows: TGTGCCAGCAGTTACTCAGGGACAGCTTATGGCTACACCTTC. Its translation is CASSYSGTAYGYTF.

The V gene is TRBV7-2, the J gene TRBJ2-2; D might be TRBD1 (6 bases). The CDR3 is made up of 13 amino acids. In germline, CDR1 is SGHTA, CDR2 FQGNSA. V dropped 2 bases and J dropped 6 bases, with 7 bases sitting between them. The CDR3 loop reads CASSLQGSGELFF. Written as DNA, the CDR3 is TGTGCCAGCAGCTTACAGGGGTCCGGGGAGCTGTTTTTT.

Remarks on this clone: A read error may produce the germline difference seen at one junction end. The sample holds other DNA sequences that translate to the same CDR3. The gene calls are TRBV5-4 and TRBJ1-6; 8 bases fit TRBD1. There are 16 residues in the CDR3. Per the germline V gene, CDR1 is SGHNT and CDR2 is YYREEE (reference sequence). The CDR3 protein is CASRLGGRDRNSPLHF. The CDR3, as DNA: TGCGCCAGCAGACTAGGGGGACGGGACAGGAATTCACCCCTCCACTTT.

The sample holds one count of this clone. The chain employs TRBV10-2 and TRBJ2-5, with TRBD1 as a possible D gene (6 bases). The CDR3 extends over 15 amino acids. CDR1 and CDR2 from the germline V gene are WSHSY and SAAADI. Trimming shortened V by 11 bases and J by 4 bases, and 23 bases separated the two germline ends. CDR3 loop: CAPKRAQGRRETQYF. The CDR3 region has the DNA TGCGCCCCCAAAAGGGCACAGGGTCGAAGAGAGACCCAGTACTTC.

J is TRBJ2-7 and V is TRBV19; 7 bases fit TRBD1. J gave up 0 bases and V 4 bases, and 3 bases lay outside the gene matches. CDR1 is LNHDA, CDR2 SQIVND, per germline (reference sequence). The CDR3 length is 14 residues. CDR3 residues: CASSSDRVSYEQYF. In nucleotides, the CDR3 is TGTGCCAGTAGTAGTGACAGGGTCTCCTACGAGCAGTACTTC.

In its sample, this clone was seen a few times. This sequence joins TRBV20-1 and TRBJ2-7; 8 bases agree with TRBD2. CDR3 size: 11 residues. From germline, CDR1 is DFQATT and CDR2 SNEGSKA (reference sequence). Here the CDR3 DNA reads TGCAGCGTCGGGGGGGCCTACGAGCAGTACTTC. Its translation is CSVGGAYEQYF.

The V and J genes are TRBV18 and TRBJ1-6, with TRBD1 matching 7 bases. Trimming cost V 1 base and J 4 bases; bases outside gene matches: 1. Germline V gene sequence: CDR1 KGHSH, CDR2 LQKENI. The CDR3 extends over 15 amino acids. CDR3 protein: CASSPQGQYNSPLHF. Here the CDR3 DNA reads TGTGCCAGCTCACCACAGGGACAGTATAATTCACCCCTCCACTTT.

This clone came up a few times. This sequence joins TRBV18 and TRBJ2-3, with D possibly being TRBD1 (5 bases). This CDR3 has 15 residues. In germline, CDR1 is KGHSH, CDR2 LQKENI. V lost 3 bases to trimming and J lost 5 bases, with 15 bases between them. The CDR3 sequence: CASSPPSQRGDTQYF. In nucleotides, the CDR3 is TGTGCCAGCTCACCCCCGTCCCAAAGGGGAGATACGCAGTATTTT. Complete variable domain (other parts from reference TRBV18 and TRBJ2-3): NAGVMQNPRHLVRRRGQEARLRCSPMKGHSHVYWYRQLPEEGLKFMVYLQKENIIDESGMPKERFSAEFPKEGPSILRIQQVVRGDSAAYFCASSPPSQRGDTQYFGPGTRLTVL.

Only a few counts were recorded for this clone. The gene calls are TRBV18 and TRBJ1-1, with 7 nucleotides matching TRBD1. Germline CDR1 KGHSH, CDR2 LQKENI. V was clipped by 3 bases and J by 1 base; unmatched bases: 2. The CDR3 sequence is 14 residues long. In DNA, the CDR3 is TGTGCCAGCTCACCGGACAGGAAGAACACTGAAGCTTTCTTT. This encodes CASSPDRKNTEAFF.

V usage is TRBV7-9 and J usage is TRBJ2-2; 7 positions agree with TRBD1. From germline, CDR1 is SEHNR and CDR2 FQNEAQ (reference sequence). The CDR3 is 15 residues long. The J segment lost 5 bases and the V segment lost 3 bases, leaving 6 bases of the junction unmatched. The CDR3 DNA reads as TGTGCCAGCAGCTTTATCGGGACAGCGACCGGGGAGCTGTTTTTT. It yields the protein CASSFIGTATGELFF. The complete variable domain, with remaining parts taken from reference TRBV7-9 and TRBJ2-2, reads DTGVSQNPRHKITKRGQNVTFRCDPISEHNRLYWYRQTLGQGPEFLTYFQNEAQLEKSRLLSDRFSAERPKGSFSTLEIQRTEQGDSAMYLCASSFIGTATGELFFGEGSRLTVL.

The genes are TRBV5-6 and TRBJ2-5, with 9 bases lining up with TRBD1. Germline V gene lookup returns CDR1 SGHDT and CDR2 YYEEEE. Losses at the gene ends were 2 bases for V and 5 bases for J; bases not matched to a gene: 7. The CDR3 is 15 residues long. The CDR3 bases are TGTGCCAGCAGCTTACAGGGGGCGAGAGGGGAGACCCAGTACTTC. The encoded protein is CASSLQGARGETQYF.

The chain has TRBV11-3 and TRBJ2-3; 8 bases fit TRBD1. Germline V gene sequence: CDR1 SGHNT, CDR2 YENEEA. The ends lost 11 bases at V and 4 bases at J; junction bases unmatched: 8. The CDR3 runs to 13 residues. As DNA, the CDR3 is TGTGCCTCGTCGGGACAGGACCCAGATACGCAGTATTTT. Translation: CASSGQDPDTQYF.

The chain combines TRBV7-7 with TRBJ1-1, with D perhaps TRBD1 (5 bases). The V end was cut by 0 bases, the J end by 8 bases, with 10 bases between. There are 13 residues in the CDR3. Germline CDR1 reads SSHAT; CDR2 reads FNYEAQ (reference sequence). DNA of the CDR3: TGTGCCAGCAGCTTAGCGAAGGGGCAGGAAGCTTTCTTT. It specifies CASSLAKGQEAFF.

V gene TRBV9 combines with J gene TRBJ1-1; weak D call: TRBD1 (5 bases). The V end was cut by 0 bases, the J end by 8 bases, with 8 bases between. This CDR3 spans 12 amino acids. CDR1 is SGDLS, CDR2 YYNGEE, per germline. In DNA, the CDR3 is TGTGCCAGCAGCGTAGTGGAGGGGGAAGCTTTCTTT. It specifies CASSVVEGEAFF.

The chain links TRBV6-5 to TRBJ2-1; D ambiguous. V lost 3 bases and J 8 bases, leaving 5 bases between the germline ends. The CDR3 loop spans 11 amino acids. Looked up from germline, CDR1 is MNHEY and CDR2 is SVGAGI. Here the CDR3 DNA reads TGTGCCAGCAGTTATCTGTATGAGCAGTTCTTC. Amino acids: CASSYLYEQFF.

This clone has only a few counts. The chain employs TRBV7-9 and TRBJ1-1, with D hard to call. Trimming left V 5 bases short and J 1 base short, with 11 bases between. The CDR3 is 14 residues long. Germline V gene data show CDR1 as SEHNR and CDR2 as FQNEAQ (reference sequence). The CDR3 spells CASSPRQENTEAFF. The CDR3 DNA follows: TGTGCCAGCAGCCCACGGCAGGAGAACACTGAAGCTTTCTTT.

This chain links TRBV5-1 with TRBJ1-5; 9 bases fit TRBD1. The junction had 5 bases not matched to a gene; V was cut back by 4 bases and J by 0 bases. Germline V gives CDR1 SGHRS, CDR2 YFSETQ. There are 16 residues in the CDR3. DNA of the CDR3: TGCGCCAGCAGCCCGGGACAGGGCGCTAGCAATCAGCCCCAGCATTTT. Protein product: CASSPGQGASNQPQHF. Complete variable domain (other parts from reference TRBV5-1 and TRBJ1-5): KAGVTQTPRYLIKTRGQQVTLSCSPISGHRSVSWYQQTPGQGLQFLFEYFSETQRNKGNFPGRFSGRQFSNSRSEMNVSTLELGDSALYLCASSPGQGASNQPQHFGDGTRLSIL.